The clone carrying this T cell receptor beta chain was recorded at least ten times. Its antigen remains unknown. This sample is part of a study of T-cell reconstitution after alpha-beta-depleted transplantation in children. Study results and limitations: Diversity and T-cell counts at one year after transplant derived mostly from new T cells.

This sample's TCRbeta library carried unique molecular identifier barcodes. TCRdb used MiXCR to reprocess the PCR reads, holding one entry per CDR3 protein. The sample records hundreds of thousands of distinct CDR3 sequences, around 12% being singletons. The junction had 6 bases not matched to a gene; V was cut back by 0 bases and J by 3 bases. This CDR3 is built from 15 residues. The germline V gene encodes CDR1 DFQATT and CDR2 SNEGSKA (reference sequence). The chain has TRBV20-1 and TRBJ2-3; 7 nucleotides match TRBD2. This TCR derives from a girl aged 2 to 10 with congenital amegakaryocytic thrombocytopenia, due to receive a stem cell transplant. The sample in question was PBMCs, obtained before TCRalphabeta/CD19-depleted stem cell transplant. The CDR3 spells CSARDSREVTDTQYF. The CDR3 coding sequence is TGCAGTGCTAGAGATAGTCGGGAGGTTACAGATACGCAGTATTTT.